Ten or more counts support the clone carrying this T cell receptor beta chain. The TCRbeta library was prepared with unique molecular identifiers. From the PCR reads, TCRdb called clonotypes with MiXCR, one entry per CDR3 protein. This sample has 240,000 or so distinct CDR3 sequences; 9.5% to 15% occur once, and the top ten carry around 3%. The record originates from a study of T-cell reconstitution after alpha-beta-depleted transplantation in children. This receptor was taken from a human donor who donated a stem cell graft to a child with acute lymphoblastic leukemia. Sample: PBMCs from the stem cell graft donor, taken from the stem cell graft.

CDR3 sequence reads: CASSPWGEINTGELFF. The CDR3 nucleotides read TGCGCCAGCAGCCCTTGGGGGGAGATTAACACCGGGGAGCTGTTTTTT. This chain uses TRBV5-1 with TRBJ2-2, with a possible D match to TRBD2 (6 bases). CDR3 size: 16 residues. CDR1 is SGHRS, CDR2 YFSETQ, per germline. Trimming removed 4 bases at V and 2 bases at J, with 15 bases between.